The 14 T cell receptor beta chains below all came from one sample that was sequenced in a study of blood T cell repertoires in COVID-19. The table came from immunoSEQ multiplex PCR; TCRdb's copy has only in-frame clones and leaves some out. The sample includes around 100,000 clones, about 90% of them seen just once. Sequenced: peripheral blood. These receptor sequences come from a man aged 25 to 40 in a cohort sampled during active COVID-19.

This chain links TRBV5-1 with TRBJ2-3; the D gene is possibly TRBD2 (6 bases). V was pared by 3 bases and J by 2 bases, with 13 bases between. Germline-derived CDR1 and CDR2 are SGHRS and YFSETQ. The length of the CDR3 is 15 residues. This chain's CDR3 is CASSSGTYYTDTQYF. Written as DNA, the CDR3 is TGCGCCAGCAGCTCCGGGACTTACTACACAGATACGCAGTATTTT.

This clone occurred once. This rearrangement joins TRBV2 to TRBJ2-3; no reliable D call. The V gene lost 5 bases and the J gene lost 2 bases, with 11 bases spanning the gap. In germline, CDR1 is SNHLY, CDR2 FYNNEI. This CDR3 has 14 residues. The CDR3 DNA reads TGTGCCAGCAGTAGAAGCCTCTCCACAGATACGCAGTATTTT. Translation gives CASSRSLSTDTQYF.

The chain joins TRBV7-6 to TRBJ1-5; 8 nucleotides align to TRBD1. V dropped 2 bases and J dropped 4; count of bases not matched to a gene: 7. This CDR3 has 16 residues. Germline lookup yields CDR1 SGHVS and CDR2 FNYEAQ. DNA of the CDR3: TGTGCCAGCAGCTTATTAGGACAGGGAGCGAATCAGCCCCAGCATTTT. Its translation: CASSLLGQGANQPQHF. The full variable domain, its missing parts supplied by reference TRBV7-6 and TRBJ1-5, is GAGVSQSPRYKVTKRGQDVALRCDPISGHVSLYWYRQALGQGPEFLTYFNYEAQQDKSGLPNDRFSAERPEGSISTLTIQRTEQRDSAMYRCASSLLGQGANQPQHFGDGTRLSIL.

The rearrangement links TRBV6-4 to TRBJ2-7; 15 nucleotides line up with TRBD2. V shed 7 bases and J 4 bases; nucleotides not matched to a gene: 11. Germline CDR1 is MRHNA and CDR2 is SNTAGT. The CDR3 loop spans 17 amino acids. The CDR3 DNA sequence: TGTGCCAGCAAGGGACTAGCGGGGGGAAAAGGACGTTACGAGCAGTACTTC. Translation gives CASKGLAGGKGRYEQYF.

The rearrangement links TRBV5-6 to TRBJ2-3; TRBD1 agrees at 7 bases. The CDR3 consists of 15 residues. CDR1 and CDR2 from the germline V gene are SGHDT and YYEEEE. Losses at the gene ends were 0 bases for V and 0 bases for J; bases not matched to a gene: 1. CDR3 loop: CASSLVTGSTDTQYF. DNA for the CDR3: TGTGCCAGCAGCTTGGTGACAGGGAGCACAGATACGCAGTATTTT.

This sequence joins TRBV2 and TRBJ2-5, with 8 bases matching TRBD2. CDR3 size: 14 residues. Germline CDR1 and CDR2: SNHLY and FYNNEI. Trimming removed 10 bases from V and 2 bases from J; junction bases left unmatched: 9. The CDR3 here is CATGAGGPQETQYF. The CDR3 DNA sequence: TGTGCCACGGGGGCGGGGGGACCTCAAGAGACCCAGTACTTC.

The V call is TRBV9, the J call TRBJ2-1; 11 positions match TRBD2. CDR3 size: 15 residues. Germline-derived CDR1 and CDR2 are SGDLS and YYNGEE. The V and J ends lost 2 bases and 7 bases, in that order; junction bases with no gene match: 5. CDR3 in amino acids: CASSVSGGARNEQFF. CDR3 coding DNA: TGTGCCAGCAGCGTTAGCGGGGGGGCGCGGAATGAGCAGTTCTTC.

J is TRBJ2-7 and V is TRBV5-1; perhaps TRBD2 as D (6 bases). The CDR3 is 11 amino acids. Trimming took 7 bases from V and 4 from J, leaving 9 bases between them. Germline lookup yields CDR1 SGHRS and CDR2 YFSETQ. The CDR3 DNA reads TGCGCCAGCCATAGCGGTTACGAGCAGTACTTC. Residues: CASHSGYEQYF. The complete variable domain, with remaining parts taken from reference TRBV5-1 and TRBJ2-7, reads KAGVTQTPRYLIKTRGQQVTLSCSPISGHRSVSWYQQTPGQGLQFLFEYFSETQRNKGNFPGRFSGRQFSNSRSEMNVSTLELGDSALYLCASHSGYEQYFGPGTRLTVT.

J is TRBJ1-1 and V is TRBV9; the D gene is possibly TRBD1 (5 bases). CDR1 is SGDLS and CDR2 is YYNGEE in the germline V gene. V lost 4 bases and J 4 bases, leaving 14 bases between the germline ends. There are 14 residues in the CDR3. Here the CDR3 reads CASSLSIRATEAFF. CDR3 coding DNA: TGTGCCAGCAGCCTATCGATCAGGGCCACTGAAGCTTTCTTT.

V and J are TRBV27 and TRBJ1-6, with D unresolved. The CDR3 has 13 residues. Germline CDR1 MNHEY, CDR2 SMNVEV (reference sequence). V lost 6 bases and J lost 14, with 17 bases in between. The CDR3 loop is CASSRGRESALHF. CDR3 in DNA: TGTGCCAGCAGCAGAGGCCGGGAATCAGCCCTCCACTTT.

The genes are TRBV19 and TRBJ2-1; 12 nucleotides align to TRBD2. There are 15 residues in the CDR3. Germline CDR1 reads LNHDA; CDR2 reads SQIVND (reference sequence). V lost 5 bases to trimming and J lost 11 bases; unmatched junction nucleotides: 10. CDR3 protein: CASSPGTSGPDQQFF. The CDR3 region has the DNA TGTGCCAGTAGTCCAGGGACTAGCGGGCCTGACCAGCAGTTCTTC.

J is TRBJ2-1 and V is TRBV12-3 or TRBV12-4; D is ambiguous. The germline V and J ends were trimmed by 3 bases and 10 bases, with 10 bases remaining between them. CDR3 size: 12 residues. CDR3 in amino acids: CASSFRLREQFF. CDR3 in DNA: TGTGCCAGCAGTTTTAGGCTGAGGGAGCAGTTCTTC.

CDR3 loop: CASSPGQHQETQYF. As DNA, the CDR3 is TGTGCCAGCAGCCCGGGACAGCACCAAGAGACCCAGTACTTC. This chain uses TRBV7-7 with TRBJ2-5; 7 bases align to TRBD1. Germline CDR1 SSHAT, CDR2 FNYEAQ (reference sequence). CDR3 length: 14 residues. V dropped 5 bases and J dropped 0; count of bases not matched to a gene: 3.

The chain joins TRBV3-1 (or the pseudogene TRBV3-2) to TRBJ2-3, with 7 bases that match TRBD2. From germline, CDR1 is LGHDT and CDR2 YNNKEL (reference sequence). V was pared by 0 bases and J by 2 bases, with 5 bases of the junction left unmatched. This CDR3 spans 16 amino acids. The CDR3 is CASSQDRDYLTDTQYF. The CDR3 nucleotides read TGTGCCAGCAGCCAAGATCGGGACTACCTCACAGATACGCAGTATTTT.